The 23 T cell receptor beta chains listed next were all sequenced from one sample in a study of CD8+ T cells in alopecia areata. Investigators isolated RNA and reverse transcribed it into cDNA to act as the sequencing template. Here immunoSEQ multiplex PCR was the method, and the copy in TCRdb shows in-frame clones only, minus some. The sample lists 95,000 to 150,000 clones; about 50% were seen once. Regarding treatment: oral pan-JAK inhibitor, 5-10 mg twice daily. This specimen was CD4+ T cells sorted from blood, taken at week 4, from a patient treated with tofacitinib. The origin of the receptors is a human donor with alopecia areata.

The CDR3 protein is CASSLGPYNEQFF. In DNA, the CDR3 is TGTGCCAGCTCACTGGGACCGTACAATGAGCAGTTCTTC. The gene calls are TRBV18 and TRBJ2-1; D possibly uses TRBD1 or TRBD2 (5 bases each). The germline V and J ends were trimmed by 4 bases and 4 bases, with 8 bases remaining between them. Germline CDR1 and CDR2: KGHSH and LQKENI. This CDR3 has 13 residues.

The gene calls are TRBV29-1 and TRBJ2-4; no firm D call. There are 12 residues in the CDR3. Germline V CDR1 and CDR2: SQVTM, ANQGSEA. The germline V and J ends were trimmed by 8 bases and 0 bases, with 8 bases remaining between them. The chain's CDR3 is CSSSLAKNIQYF. The CDR3 DNA follows: TGCAGCTCGTCATTAGCCAAAAACATTCAGTACTTC. The full variable domain, rest sourced from reference TRBV29-1 and TRBJ2-4, is SAVISQKPSRDICQRGTSLTIQCQVDSQVTMMFWYRQQPGQSLTLIATANQGSEATYESGFVIDKFPISRPNLTFSTLTVSNMSPEDSSIYLCSSSLAKNIQYFGAGTRLSVL.

This clone was counted only a few times. This chain connects TRBV19 to TRBJ1-5, with D hard to call. The germline V gene has CDR1 LNHDA and CDR2 SQIVND (reference sequence). Deletions cut 6 bases from V and 6 bases from J, with 12 bases between. The CDR3 has 13 amino acids. The CDR3, as DNA: TGTGCCAGTAGCCAACAGCCCGGTCAGCCCCAGCATTTT. Protein sequence: CASSQQPGQPQHF.

The chain has TRBV29-1 and TRBJ1-2; 11 bases are shared with TRBD1. CDR3 length: 13 residues. V gave up 7 bases and J gave up 3 bases; unmatched junction bases: 4. Germline V gene sequence: CDR1 SQVTM, CDR2 ANQGSEA. For the CDR3, the DNA is TGCAGCGGTGGGACAGGGGGGGACTATGGCTACACCTTC. Residues: CSGGTGGDYGYTF.

This clone came up a few times. The V and J genes are TRBV6-5 and TRBJ1-2; the D gene is possibly TRBD1 (5 bases). The CDR3 has 14 amino acids. CDR1 is MNHEY and CDR2 is SVGAGI in the germline V gene. Trimming removed 3 bases at V and 8 bases at J, with 16 bases between. The DNA for the CDR3 is TGTGCCAGCAGTTATTCTGACAGTCCCCGGGGCTACACCTTC. Amino acids: CASSYSDSPRGYTF.

The gene calls are TRBV6-5 and TRBJ2-6; possibly TRBD2 for D (5 bases). CDR1 is MNHEY, CDR2 SVGAGI, per germline. The CDR3 spans 16 residues. Trimming removed 0 bases at V and 3 bases at J, with 9 bases between. The CDR3 region has the DNA TGTGCCAGCAGTTACTCGATCGGGGTTGGGGCCAACGTCCTGACTTTC. It specifies CASSYSIGVGANVLTF.

The CDR3 reads CAWRQSSGNTIYF. CDR3 sequence (DNA): TGTGCCTGGAGACAGAGCTCTGGAAACACCATATATTTT. J is TRBJ1-3 and V is TRBV30; no firm D call. In germline, CDR1 is GTSNPN, CDR2 SVGIG (reference sequence). This CDR3 comprises 13 residues. V was pared by 3 bases and J by 0 bases, with 6 bases between.

This clone was detected a few times. V is TRBV4-2 and J is TRBJ2-2; maybe TRBD2 (7 bases). Germline V gene lookup returns CDR1 LGHNA and CDR2 YNFKEQ. This CDR3 region has 15 residues. The ends were cut back, 0 bases at V and 7 bases at J, with 12 bases in the middle. This CDR3 reads CASSQEGGASGELFF. CDR3 bases: TGTGCCAGCAGCCAAGAAGGGGGGGCAAGCGGGGAGCTGTTTTTT.

The sample holds a few counts of this clone. The chain employs TRBV29-1 and TRBJ1-1; D is uncertain. Germline V gene lookup returns CDR1 SQVTM and CDR2 ANQGSEA. V lost 6 bases to trimming and J lost 1 base, with 9 bases between them. The CDR3 is 12 amino acids. CDR3 sequence (DNA): TGCAGCGTAGGGCTTCCGAACACTGAAGCTTTCTTT. Translation: CSVGLPNTEAFF.

V is TRBV19 and J is TRBJ1-2; 10 positions agree with TRBD1. Per germline, CDR1 LNHDA and CDR2 SQIVND (reference sequence). The CDR3 has 14 residues. V lost 5 bases and J lost 7; bases outside the gene matches: 7. The CDR3 DNA reads TGTGCCAGTAGTGCTGACAGGGGGCTTGGTGGCTACACCTTC. Translated: CASSADRGLGGYTF.

This clone has a single count. The chain joins TRBV29-1 to TRBJ2-1, with unresolved D. The CDR3 is made up of 15 amino acids. Trimming took off 6 bases at V and 4 bases at J, with 19 bases between the two ends. Germline V gene lookup returns CDR1 SQVTM and CDR2 ANQGSEA. The CDR3 sequence is CSVLNPRTGYNEQFF. The CDR3 DNA reads TGCAGCGTCCTAAACCCTAGGACCGGATACAATGAGCAGTTCTTC.

V and J are TRBV5-1 and TRBJ1-5; D is unresolved. Trimming took 0 bases from V and 4 from J, leaving 5 bases between them. The CDR3 covers 13 residues. Germline CDR1 and CDR2: SGHRS and YFSETQ. The CDR3 region has the DNA TGCGCCAGCAGCTTGGAATGGAATCAGCCCCAGCATTTT. Translation: CASSLEWNQPQHF.

The chain couples TRBV30 to TRBJ2-7; 10 bases are shared with TRBD2. Germline V gene sequence: CDR1 GTSNPN, CDR2 SVGIG (reference sequence). The CDR3 is made up of 14 amino acids. The V and J ends lost 2 bases and 3 bases, in that order; junction bases with no gene match: 4. The CDR3 sequence is CAWSPSSGGYEQYF. CDR3 nucleotide sequence: TGTGCCTGGAGTCCCTCTAGCGGGGGCTACGAGCAGTACTTC.

J is TRBJ2-3 and V is TRBV4-1; TRBD2 aligns across 13 bases. V lost 4 bases and J lost 0; bases outside the gene matches: 4. Germline assignment: CDR1 MGHRA and CDR2 YSYEKL. CDR3 length: 17 amino acids. The CDR3 loop reads CASSPRTSGGSTDTQYF. The CDR3 DNA is TGCGCCAGCAGCCCCCGGACTAGCGGGGGTAGCACAGATACGCAGTATTTT.

CDR3 bases: TGTGCCAGCAGCTTAGGCGGCACCCAGAACACTGAAGCTTTCTTT. Encoded protein: CASSLGGTQNTEAFF. The rearrangement links TRBV11-2 to TRBJ1-1; D is unclear. In germline, CDR1 is SGHAT, CDR2 FQNNGV. Trimming cost V 1 base and J 1 base, with 10 bases left between them. The CDR3 runs 15 residues.

The chain has TRBV30 and TRBJ1-2; D perhaps matches TRBD1 (6 bases). The CDR3 runs 16 residues. Between the trimmed V and J ends, which lost 4 bases and 3 bases, there was a span of 21 bases. Germline loops: CDR1 GTSNPN, CDR2 SVGIG (reference sequence). The CDR3 spells CAWTNLVRTAHYGYTF. CDR3 in DNA: TGTGCCTGGACAAACCTAGTCCGGACAGCTCACTATGGCTACACCTTC.

V is TRBV29-1 and J is TRBJ2-7, with 7 bases aligning to TRBD1. The CDR3 sequence is 12 residues long. V lost 7 bases to trimming and J lost 4 bases; unmatched junction nucleotides: 7. Looked up from germline, CDR1 is SQVTM and CDR2 is ANQGSEA. The CDR3 coding sequence is TGCAGCGCCGTGACAGGGCCGTACGAGCAGTACTTC. Amino acid sequence: CSAVTGPYEQYF.

J is TRBJ2-7 and V is TRBV30, with 7 bases lining up with TRBD1. The CDR3 is made up of 12 amino acids. Germline V lookup: CDR1 GTSNPN, CDR2 SVGIG (reference sequence). V trimming: 2 bases; J trimming: 6 bases; junction bases outside the gene matches: 4. This CDR3 is CAWSHDRVEQYF. The CDR3 region has the DNA TGTGCCTGGAGTCACGACAGGGTCGAGCAGTACTTC.

This clone was seen only once. V is TRBV6-5 and J is TRBJ2-7, with D possibly TRBD2 on 6 matching bases. CDR3 size: 14 residues. Trimming cost V 6 bases and J 4 bases, with 16 bases left between them. Germline CDR1 is MNHEY and CDR2 is SVGAGI. The CDR3 DNA reads TGTGCCAGCAGCATGGCGGGGTACTCGTACGAGCAGTACTTC. Protein: CASSMAGYSYEQYF.

The chain uses TRBV7-2 and TRBJ2-1; no definite D call. Germline loops: CDR1 SGHTA, CDR2 FQGNSA. V shed 5 bases and J shed 6 bases, with 11 bases lying between them. This CDR3 contains 13 residues. The DNA of the CDR3 is TGTGCCAGCAGCCGAAACATTGGCAATGAGCAGTTCTTC. Translation: CASSRNIGNEQFF.

This clone occurred a few times. The chain employs TRBV9 and TRBJ2-3; TRBD1 is a possible D gene (6 bases). Germline CDR1 and CDR2: SGDLS and YYNGEE. The V and J ends lost 3 bases and 0 bases respectively, with 17 bases between them. The CDR3 has 17 residues. CDR3 amino acids: CASSATGQTPSTDTQYF. The CDR3 bases are TGTGCCAGCAGCGCCACCGGACAGACACCCAGCACAGATACGCAGTATTTT.

This sequence joins TRBV14 and TRBJ2-6, with D perhaps matching TRBD2 (5 bases). The CDR3 has 16 residues. V was pared by 1 base and J by 3 bases, with 10 bases between. Per the germline V gene, CDR1 is SGHDN and CDR2 is FVKESK. Written as DNA, the CDR3 is TGTGCCAGCAGCCAAGTAAGAGGGAATGGGGCCAACGTCCTGACTTTC. Translation gives CASSQVRGNGANVLTF.

The chain couples TRBV29-1 to TRBJ2-7; TRBD1 agrees at 8 bases. The CDR3 is 14 amino acids. CDR1 and CDR2 from the germline V gene are SQVTM and ANQGSEA. After removal of 7 bases from V and 3 bases from J, the junction contained 11 bases not matched to a gene. The CDR3: CSAQHRGLGYEQYF. Here the CDR3 DNA reads TGCAGCGCCCAGCACAGGGGGTTAGGCTACGAGCAGTACTTC.